The clone carrying this T cell receptor beta chain is a singleton in its sample. Its antigen is not identified. These data originate in a study of T cells in tuberculosis. Measured with immunoSEQ multiplex PCR; TCRdb has only the in-frame clones, and not every one. The data show 35,000 to 40,000 clones, almost 95% seen once. Study-level findings and limits: Active tuberculosis patients had shorter CDR3-alpha; the beta difference was nonsignificant.

The TCR was taken from a donor between 10 and 35 years old with latent tuberculosis or without tuberculosis infection. Some clones in this sample may be carry-over from other donors' samples. The specimen sequenced was PBMCs.

CDR3 amino acids: CASSYLSTYEQYF. In nucleotides, the CDR3 is TGTGCCAGCAGTTACCTGAGCACCTACGAGCAGTACTTC. The V call is TRBV6-5, the J call TRBJ2-7; D call uncertain. In germline, CDR1 is MNHEY, CDR2 SVGAGI. The CDR3 is 13 amino acids. Trimming stripped 2 bases from V and 2 bases from J, with 7 bases between.